These 28 T cell receptor beta chains came from one sample sequenced in a study of PD-1 blockade in classical Hodgkin lymphoma. All patients relapsed after autologous stem cell transplantation, and brentuximab vedotin exposure varied. Sequenced by immunoSEQ multiplex PCR; TCRdb stores in-frame clones only, minus some. The repertoire holds 40,000 to 45,000 clones, with approximately 72% as singletons. This specimen consisted of peripheral blood mononuclear cells (PBMCs), obtained before the second cycle of nivolumab. Every receptor here comes from a human donor with classical Hodgkin lymphoma.

The CDR3 DNA sequence: TGTGCCAGCTCCCTAGGGGCAGGGGGCTCTGGAAACACCATATATTTT. This codes for CASSLGAGGSGNTIYF. This sequence joins TRBV7-6 and TRBJ1-3; 7 bases map to TRBD1. Per germline, CDR1 SGHVS and CDR2 FNYEAQ. V lost 8 bases, J lost 0 bases, and 10 bases stayed unmatched. The CDR3 is 16 residues long. Drawing the rest from reference TRBV7-6 and TRBJ1-3, the complete variable domain is GAGVSQSPRYKVTKRGQDVALRCDPISGHVSLYWYRQALGQGPEFLTYFNYEAQQDKSGLPNDRFSAERPEGSISTLTIQRTEQRDSAMYRCASSLGAGGSGNTIYFGEGSWLTVV.

V gene TRBV6-6 combines with J gene TRBJ2-2, with D perhaps matching TRBD1 (6 bases). This CDR3 region has 14 residues. Between the trimmed V and J ends, which lost 10 bases and 6 bases, there was a span of 18 bases. Germline V CDR1 and CDR2: MNHNY, SVGAGI (reference sequence). CDR3 region: CAILTGTGAGELFF. The CDR3 nucleotides are TGTGCCATACTTACAGGGACCGGTGCCGGGGAGCTGTTTTTT.

This chain connects TRBV30 to TRBJ1-2; TRBD1 agrees at 7 bases. The V segment lost 3 bases and the J segment 7 bases; nucleotides outside the gene matches: 8. Looked up from germline, CDR1 is GTSNPN and CDR2 is SVGIG (reference sequence). This CDR3 has 13 amino acids. The CDR3 bases are TGTGCCTGGAGCGAAGAGGGGGCCAGTGGCTACACCTTC. Protein product: CAWSEEGASGYTF.

The V and J genes are TRBV7-3 and TRBJ2-7; 8 bases agree with TRBD2. Germline V lookup: CDR1 SGHTA, CDR2 FQGTGA. V was pared by 5 bases and J by 1 base, with 13 bases of the junction left unmatched. The CDR3 runs 17 residues. The CDR3 DNA is TGTGCCAGCAGCCCCCGACGGGGGGGGGAGAGATCCTACGAGCAGTACTTC. As protein: CASSPRRGGERSYEQYF.

The chain joins TRBV7-3 to TRBJ2-3; 10 bases agree with TRBD2. Per the germline V gene, CDR1 is SGHTA and CDR2 is FQGTGA. The CDR3 extends over 16 amino acids. The V segment lost 3 bases and the J segment 0 bases; nucleotides outside the gene matches: 3. The CDR3 coding sequence is TGTGCCAGCAGCTTTGGACTAGCGGCTAGCACAGATACGCAGTATTTT. It translates to CASSFGLAASTDTQYF. Using reference TRBV7-3 and TRBJ2-3 for the parts outside the CDR3, the full variable domain is GAGVSQTPSNKVTEKGKYVELRCDPISGHTALYWYRQSLGQGPEFLIYFQGTGAADDSGLPNDRFFAVRPEGSVSTLKIQRTERGDSAVYLCASSFGLAASTDTQYFGPGTRLTVL.

CDR3 region: CASSETGPSMSSYNEQFF. The CDR3 coding sequence is TGTGCCAGCAGCGAGACCGGGCCTTCCATGAGCTCCTACAATGAGCAGTTCTTC. The chain carries TRBV2 and TRBJ2-1; D gene uncertain. The CDR3 sequence is 18 residues long. Trimming left V 6 bases short and J 0 bases short, with 21 bases between. Germline CDR1 and CDR2: SNHLY and FYNNEI.

The rearrangement joins TRBV6-6 to TRBJ1-2, with D possibly being TRBD1 (6 bases). Germline V gene data show CDR1 as MNHNY and CDR2 as SVGAGI (reference sequence). The ends were cut back, 7 bases at V and 6 bases at J, with 12 bases in the middle. This CDR3 is 12 amino acids long. The CDR3 sequence is CASKTGWDGYTF. CDR3 nucleotides: TGTGCCAGCAAAACAGGGTGGGATGGCTACACCTTC.

The CDR3 loop reads CASSLVTSGRVAQYF. The CDR3 coding sequence is TGTGCCAGCAGCTTGGTCACTAGCGGGAGGGTCGCGCAGTACTTC. J is TRBJ2-7 and V is TRBV5-6; 13 bases fit TRBD2. This CDR3 has 15 residues. The V gene's germline CDR1 is SGHDT and CDR2 YYEEEE. The junction had 6 bases not matched to a gene; V was cut back by 0 bases and J by 9 bases. Looking up the rest from reference TRBV5-6 and TRBJ2-7 gives the full variable domain: DAGVTQSPTHLIKTRGQQVTLRCSPKSGHDTVSWYQQALGQGPQFIFQYYEEEERQRGNFPDRFSGHQFPNYSSELNVNALLLGDSALYLCASSLVTSGRVAQYFGPGTRLTVT.

The gene calls are TRBV5-1 and TRBJ1-4; D not certain. This CDR3 is 13 amino acids long. Trimming took 4 bases from V and 11 from J, leaving 15 bases between them. Germline V lookup: CDR1 SGHRS, CDR2 YFSETQ. CDR3 DNA: TGCGCCAGCAGCGAAATGGGAGACCAGAAACTGTTTTTT. It codes for CASSEMGDQKLFF.

In this sample, this clone turned up once. The DNA for the CDR3 is TGTGCCAGCAGCCAGGGACTAGCGGTCACAAGAAATGAGCAGTTCTTC. Its protein is CASSQGLAVTRNEQFF. This chain connects TRBV4-2 to TRBJ2-1, with 11 positions matching TRBD2. The CDR3 extends over 16 amino acids. Germline CDR1 is LGHNA and CDR2 is YNFKEQ. The trim removed 3 bases at V and 7 bases at J, leaving 8 bases unmatched.

This clone was counted only a few times. The V and J genes are TRBV19 and TRBJ2-1, with D perhaps being TRBD1 or TRBD2 (5 bases each). The V and J ends lost 4 bases and 0 bases respectively, with 7 bases between them. The length of the CDR3 is 14 residues. The germline CDR1 and CDR2 sequences are LNHDA and SQIVND (reference sequence). CDR3 DNA sequence: TGTGCCAGTAGTAGGGGGTCCTCCTACAATGAGCAGTTCTTC. Translated, it gives CASSRGSSYNEQFF.

This clone was counted between two and nine times. The chain is built from TRBV9 and TRBJ2-5; TRBD1 matches 7 bases. Trimming at V came to 3 bases and at J to 0 bases, leaving 11 bases not matched to a gene. The CDR3 loop spans 17 amino acids. Germline CDR1 and CDR2: SGDLS and YYNGEE. The CDR3 sequence is CASSAPRDRGNQETQYF. The CDR3 DNA reads TGTGCCAGCAGCGCCCCCCGGGACAGAGGCAACCAAGAGACCCAGTACTTC.

V and J are TRBV28 and TRBJ2-7; D uncertain. Germline V gene lookup returns CDR1 MDHEN and CDR2 SYDVKM. The CDR3 contains 11 residues. V was clipped by 5 bases and J by 3 bases, with 5 bases between them. The CDR3 spells CASSTHYEQYF. In DNA, the CDR3 is TGTGCCAGCAGTACCCACTACGAGCAGTACTTC.

Only one count was recorded for this clone. The chain couples TRBV27 to TRBJ2-5; D could derive from TRBD1 or TRBD2 (5 bases each). V lost 0 bases to trimming and J lost 5 bases, with 16 bases between them. The CDR3 covers 16 residues. From germline, CDR1 is MNHEY and CDR2 SMNVEV (reference sequence). The CDR3 protein is CASSLSRGPRLETQYF. The DNA for the CDR3 is TGTGCCAGCAGTTTATCACGGGGCCCCCGGCTGGAGACCCAGTACTTC.

The chain couples TRBV7-8 to TRBJ1-2; D uncertain. From germline, CDR1 is SGHVS and CDR2 FQNEAQ. The CDR3 runs 13 residues. Trimming removed 1 base at V and 6 bases at J, with 9 bases between. CDR3 DNA sequence: TGTGCCAGCAGCTTAGAACGGGCGCATGGCTACACCTTC. Amino acids: CASSLERAHGYTF.

The chain joins TRBV19 to TRBJ2-7; 14 bases are shared with TRBD2. Trimming at V came to 2 bases and at J to 5 bases, leaving 2 bases not matched to a gene. Germline CDR1 reads LNHDA; CDR2 reads SQIVND (reference sequence). The CDR3 runs to 15 residues. The CDR3 nucleotides read TGTGCCAGTAGTATATTGGGACTAGCGGGAGACGAGCAGTACTTC. Its translation: CASSILGLAGDEQYF.

This chain links TRBV25-1 with TRBJ2-7; D might be TRBD1 (5 bases). The CDR3 totals 16 residues. Germline CDR1 and CDR2: MGHDK and SYGVNS. V shed 1 base and J shed 5 bases, with 18 bases lying between them. CDR3 bases: TGTGCCAGCAGTGAATCAAGGGGAAGACTTTGGGACGAGCAGTACTTC. Protein sequence: CASSESRGRLWDEQYF.

The V call is TRBV4-2, the J call TRBJ2-7; 7 bases line up with TRBD1. This CDR3 comprises 13 residues. V gave up 5 bases and J gave up 7 bases; unmatched junction bases: 8. Germline V gene sequence: CDR1 LGHNA, CDR2 YNFKEQ. For the CDR3, the DNA is TGTGCCAGCAGCATCCCGACAGGGCGGGAGCAGTACTTC. This codes for CASSIPTGREQYF.

The chain has TRBV27 and TRBJ2-3; TRBD2 matches 9 bases. Germline V gene data show CDR1 as MNHEY and CDR2 as SMNVEV (reference sequence). The CDR3 contains 17 residues. Trimming at V came to 3 bases and at J to 3 bases, leaving 10 bases not matched to a gene. The CDR3 here is CASSFVGGRARTDTQYF. Written as DNA, the CDR3 is TGTGCCAGCAGTTTCGTGGGCGGGAGGGCTAGGACAGATACGCAGTATTTT.

The sample holds a few counts of this clone. This rearrangement joins TRBV7-3 to TRBJ1-3; 11 bases agree with TRBD1. The CDR3 has 17 amino acids. CDR1 and CDR2 from the germline V gene are SGHTA and FQGTGA. The trim removed 3 bases at V and 1 base at J, leaving 5 bases unmatched. The CDR3 DNA is TGTGCCAGCAGCTTGAGTGGGGACAGGGGGTCTGGAAACACCATATATTTT. It translates to CASSLSGDRGSGNTIYF.

The rearrangement joins TRBV7-8 to TRBJ1-2, with D possibly matching TRBD1 (6 bases). Germline CDR1 SGHVS, CDR2 FQNEAQ. V was clipped by 5 bases and J by 2 bases, with 15 bases between them. The CDR3 contains 15 residues. CDR3 loop: CASSREPGQNYGYTF. The CDR3 nucleotides are TGTGCCAGCAGCCGAGAACCGGGACAAAACTATGGCTACACCTTC.

Worth noting for this clone: The sample has other DNA sequences that encode this CDR3 too. This sequence joins TRBV6-6 and TRBJ1-1, with D unresolved. This CDR3 contains 11 residues. The V end lost 2 bases, the J end lost 11 bases, and 9 bases lay between the germline ends. Germline V CDR1 and CDR2: MNHNY, SVGAGI (reference sequence). CDR3 nucleotide sequence: TGTGCCAGCAGTTACCGGTTAGAGGCTTTCTTT. Amino acid sequence: CASSYRLEAFF.

J is TRBJ1-3 and V is TRBV6-5; D not certain. Germline CDR1 is MNHEY and CDR2 is SVGAGI. Deletions cut 5 bases from V and 5 bases from J, with 7 bases between. CDR3 length: 12 amino acids. The CDR3 DNA reads TGTGCCAGCAGTCAGGATCGAAACACCATATATTTT. Its translation is CASSQDRNTIYF.

V and J are TRBV5-1 and TRBJ2-3; TRBD2 matches at 7 bases. The germline V gene has CDR1 SGHRS and CDR2 YFSETQ. J was trimmed by 3 bases and V by 4 bases; bases with no gene match: 11. The CDR3 sequence is 16 residues long. The CDR3 region is CASSGAAGVRTDTQYF. In nucleotides, the CDR3 is TGCGCCAGCAGCGGGGCTGCGGGGGTTAGGACAGATACGCAGTATTTT.

This clone is categorized as medium-sized. V is TRBV27 and J is TRBJ2-1; 9 bases are shared with TRBD1. Germline CDR1 reads MNHEY; CDR2 reads SMNVEV (reference sequence). This CDR3 is 14 amino acids long. V was clipped by 7 bases and J by 3 bases; unmatched bases: 4. The CDR3 DNA is TGTGCCAGCACAGGGACAGGGAGCTACAATGAGCAGTTCTTC. It specifies CASTGTGSYNEQFF.

Here the CDR3 reads CASSIIAGNTEAFF. The CDR3 bases are TGTGCCAGTAGTATTATCGCAGGGAACACTGAAGCTTTCTTT. The genes are TRBV19 and TRBJ1-1; D is ambiguous. Per the germline V gene, CDR1 is LNHDA and CDR2 is SQIVND (reference sequence). Deletions cut 3 bases from V and 1 base from J, with 9 bases between. The CDR3 is 14 residues long.

This clone was detected only a few times. In DNA, the CDR3 is TGCAGCGTTGAAGGCAGGGTCGATGAGCAGTTCTTC. It translates to CSVEGRVDEQFF. The chain carries TRBV29-1 and TRBJ2-1, with D maybe TRBD1 (5 bases). Germline V lookup: CDR1 SQVTM, CDR2 ANQGSEA. CDR3 size: 12 residues. V was clipped by 1 base and J by 8 bases, with 9 bases between them.

Details on this clone: Other DNA sequences in the same sample also yield this CDR3. This chain links TRBV7-2 with TRBJ1-4; 11 nucleotides agree with TRBD1. The V gene end was trimmed by 4 bases and the J gene end by 7 bases; junction bases not matched to a gene: 2. This CDR3 is built from 14 residues. The germline V gene encodes CDR1 SGHTA and CDR2 FQGNSA. This CDR3 is CASSSGQGAEKLFF. As DNA, the CDR3 is TGTGCCAGCAGCTCCGGACAGGGGGCTGAAAAACTGTTTTTT.